This T cell receptor (beta chain) came from a study of identical twins. Trimming pared 3 bases from V and 4 bases from J, leaving 16 bases between. This CDR3 comprises 15 residues. Per germline, CDR1 LNHDA and CDR2 SQIVND (reference sequence). This clonotype was seen only a few times. Via MiXCR, TCRdb re-called the 5' RACE reads, giving one row per CDR3 protein. The sample carries around 370,000 distinct CDR3 sequences, approximately 8.7% recorded once. V is TRBV19 and J is TRBJ2-7; weak D call: TRBD2 (7 bases). The clonotype comes from a woman aged 50 to 60 in good health. Sequences were obtained from naive T cells sorted from blood. CDR3 residues: CASSMGGGGGYEQYF. The CDR3 DNA reads TGTGCCAGTAGTATGGGGGGGGGAGGGGGGTACGAGCAGTACTTC.